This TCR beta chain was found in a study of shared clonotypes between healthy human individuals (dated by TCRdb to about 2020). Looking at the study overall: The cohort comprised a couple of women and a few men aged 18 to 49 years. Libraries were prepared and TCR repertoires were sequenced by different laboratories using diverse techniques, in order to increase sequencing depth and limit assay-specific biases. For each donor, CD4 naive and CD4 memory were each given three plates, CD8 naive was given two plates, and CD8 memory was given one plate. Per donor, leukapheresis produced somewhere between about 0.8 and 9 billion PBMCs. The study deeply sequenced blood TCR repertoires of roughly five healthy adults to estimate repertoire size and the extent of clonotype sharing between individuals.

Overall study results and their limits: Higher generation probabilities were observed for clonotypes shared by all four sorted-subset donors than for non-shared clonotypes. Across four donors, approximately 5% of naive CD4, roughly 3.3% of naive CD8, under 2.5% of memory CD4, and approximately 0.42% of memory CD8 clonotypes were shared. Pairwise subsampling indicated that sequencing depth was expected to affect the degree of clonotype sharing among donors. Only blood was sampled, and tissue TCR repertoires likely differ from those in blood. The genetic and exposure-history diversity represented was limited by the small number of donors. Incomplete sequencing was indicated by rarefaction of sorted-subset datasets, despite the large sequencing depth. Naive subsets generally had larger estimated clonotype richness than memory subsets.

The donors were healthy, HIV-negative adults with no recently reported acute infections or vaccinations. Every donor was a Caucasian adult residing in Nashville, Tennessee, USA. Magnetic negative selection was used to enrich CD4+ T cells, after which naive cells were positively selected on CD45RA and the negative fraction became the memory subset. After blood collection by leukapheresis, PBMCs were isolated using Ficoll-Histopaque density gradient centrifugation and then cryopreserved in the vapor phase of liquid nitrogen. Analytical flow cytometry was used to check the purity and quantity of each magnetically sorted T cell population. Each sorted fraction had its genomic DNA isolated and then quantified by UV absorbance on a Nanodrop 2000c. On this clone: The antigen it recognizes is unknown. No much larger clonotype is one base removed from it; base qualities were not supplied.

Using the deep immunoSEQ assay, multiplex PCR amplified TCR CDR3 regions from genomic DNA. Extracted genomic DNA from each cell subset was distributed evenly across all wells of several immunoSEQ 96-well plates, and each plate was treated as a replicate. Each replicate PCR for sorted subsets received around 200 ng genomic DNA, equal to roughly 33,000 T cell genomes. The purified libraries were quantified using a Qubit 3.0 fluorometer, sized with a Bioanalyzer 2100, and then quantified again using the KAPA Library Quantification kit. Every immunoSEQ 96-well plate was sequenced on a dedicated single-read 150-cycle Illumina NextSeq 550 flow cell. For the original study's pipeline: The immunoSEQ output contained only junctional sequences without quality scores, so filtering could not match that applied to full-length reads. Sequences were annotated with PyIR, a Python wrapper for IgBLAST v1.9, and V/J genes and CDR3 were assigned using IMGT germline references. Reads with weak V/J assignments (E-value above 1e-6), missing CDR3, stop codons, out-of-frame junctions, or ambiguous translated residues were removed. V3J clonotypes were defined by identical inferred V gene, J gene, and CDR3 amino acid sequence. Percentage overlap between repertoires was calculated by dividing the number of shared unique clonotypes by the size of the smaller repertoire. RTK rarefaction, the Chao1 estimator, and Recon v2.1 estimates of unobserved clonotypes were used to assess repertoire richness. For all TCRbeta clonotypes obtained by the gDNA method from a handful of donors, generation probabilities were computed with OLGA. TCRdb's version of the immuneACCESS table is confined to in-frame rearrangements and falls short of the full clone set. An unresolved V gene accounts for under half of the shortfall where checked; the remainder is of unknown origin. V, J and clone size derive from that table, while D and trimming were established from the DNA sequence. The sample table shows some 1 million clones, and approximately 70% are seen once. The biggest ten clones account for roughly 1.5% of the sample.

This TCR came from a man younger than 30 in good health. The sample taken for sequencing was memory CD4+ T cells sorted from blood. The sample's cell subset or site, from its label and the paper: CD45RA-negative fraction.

CDR3 sequence: CASSSGQFTGELFF. DNA sequence: TGTGCCAGCAGCTCCGGACAGTTCACCGGGGAGCTGTTTTTT. This receptor chain uses TRBV28 and TRBJ2-2, with a weak D call of TRBD1 (6 bases match). V is clipped by 6 bases and J by 4 bases, and the sequence between their germline boundaries is 12 bases long. CDR1 and CDR2 (MDHEN, SYDVKM) derive from the germline V gene. Its CDR3 holds 14 amino acids, cysteine through phenylalanine. This entry keeps only the CDR3 DNA: 42 bases, framed from base 1.